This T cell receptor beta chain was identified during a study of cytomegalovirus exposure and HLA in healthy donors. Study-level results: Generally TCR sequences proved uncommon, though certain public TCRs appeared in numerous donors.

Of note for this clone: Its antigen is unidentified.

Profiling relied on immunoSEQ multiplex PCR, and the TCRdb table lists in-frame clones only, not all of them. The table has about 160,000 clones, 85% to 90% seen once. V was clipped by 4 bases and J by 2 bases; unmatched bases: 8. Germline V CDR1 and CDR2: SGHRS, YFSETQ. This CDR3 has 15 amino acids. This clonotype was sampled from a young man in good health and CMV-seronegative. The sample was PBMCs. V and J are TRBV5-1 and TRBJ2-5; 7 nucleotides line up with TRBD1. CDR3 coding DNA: TGCGCCAGCAGCCTTACAGGGGCCCCACAAGAGACCCAGTACTTC. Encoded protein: CASSLTGAPQETQYF.